Shown below are 9 T cell receptor beta chains from a single sample sequenced in a study of cytomegalovirus exposure and HLA in healthy donors. Assay used: immunoSEQ multiplex PCR; TCRdb lists only in-frame clones, some missing. In the table there are 150,000 to 200,000 clones, under 95% of which are singletons. The source material was PBMCs. Every receptor here comes from a young woman in good health and CMV-seropositive.

This chain links TRBV7-2 with TRBJ2-6; D unresolved. Germline assignment: CDR1 SGHTA and CDR2 FQGNSA. CDR3 size: 15 residues. V lost 1 base to trimming and J lost 2 bases, with 6 bases between them. Here the CDR3 DNA reads TGTGCCAGCAGCTTAGGAGGCCCTGGGGCCAACGTCCTGACTTTC. This codes for CASSLGGPGANVLTF.

The V gene is TRBV6-5, the J gene TRBJ1-2, with D maybe TRBD1 (5 bases). Germline V gene lookup returns CDR1 MNHEY and CDR2 SVGAGI. The CDR3 contains 15 residues. V lost 3 bases and J 4 bases, leaving 15 bases between the germline ends. The DNA of the CDR3 is TGTGCCAGCAGTTATTCGTTGACAGTTGGCTATGGCTACACCTTC. Its translation: CASSYSLTVGYGYTF.

The J gene is TRBJ1-2, the V gene TRBV19; the match to TRBD1 covers 9 bases. The CDR3 runs to 17 residues. Germline CDR1 LNHDA, CDR2 SQIVND (reference sequence). V trimming: 4 bases; J trimming: 4 bases; junction bases outside the gene matches: 13. The CDR3 sequence: CASSRRSGTGSGYGYTF. In DNA, the CDR3 is TGTGCCAGTAGTAGACGATCCGGGACAGGGTCGGGCTATGGCTACACCTTC.

CDR3 residues: CATGGLAGNLQTQYF. The CDR3 DNA sequence: TGTGCCACCGGGGGACTAGCGGGGAACTTGCAGACCCAGTACTTC. V usage is TRBV7-6 and J usage is TRBJ2-5; 13 bases map to TRBD2. Losses at the gene ends were 10 bases for V and 6 bases for J; bases not matched to a gene: 11. This CDR3 is built from 15 residues. CDR1 is SGHVS and CDR2 is FNYEAQ in the germline V gene.

V gene TRBV7-8 combines with J gene TRBJ2-2; 10 bases match TRBD1. Germline V gives CDR1 SGHVS, CDR2 FQNEAQ. The CDR3 length is 16 residues. Trimming took 4 bases from V and 7 from J; bases not matched to a gene: 9. CDR3 DNA: TGTGCCAGCAGCTCCCCCGGGACAGGGGTCGGCGGGGAGCTGTTTTTT. This codes for CASSSPGTGVGGELFF.

In nucleotides, the CDR3 is TGCGCCAGCAGTCTTGGACAGGGGCGACGGAATGAGCAGTTCTTC. Translated: CASSLGQGRRNEQFF. The chain combines TRBV5-1 with TRBJ2-1, with 9 bases identical to TRBD1. Germline assignment: CDR1 SGHRS and CDR2 YFSETQ. Trimming at V came to 5 bases and at J to 7 bases, leaving 10 bases not matched to a gene. The CDR3 consists of 15 residues.

This chain connects TRBV7-9 to TRBJ2-7; D not certain. This CDR3 is built from 15 residues. The germline gives CDR1 SEHNR, CDR2 FQNEAQ (reference sequence). Trimming took 4 bases from V and 4 from J, leaving 17 bases between them. The DNA of the CDR3 is TGTGCCAGCAGCTCCCCCTGGCAGGATACTTACGAGCAGTACTTC. Amino acids: CASSSPWQDTYEQYF. The full variable domain, in which reference TRBV7-9 and TRBJ2-7 provide the parts outside the CDR3, is DTGVSQNPRHKITKRGQNVTFRCDPISEHNRLYWYRQTLGQGPEFLTYFQNEAQLEKSRLLSDRFSAERPKGSFSTLEIQRTEQGDSAMYLCASSSPWQDTYEQYFGPGTRLTVT.

The chain combines TRBV4-3 with TRBJ2-5, with unresolved D. From germline, CDR1 is LGHNA and CDR2 YSLEER. This CDR3 has 12 amino acids. The V end was cut by 0 bases, the J end by 7 bases, with 6 bases between. DNA for the CDR3: TGCGCCAGCAGCCAAGACTACGGGACCCAGTACTTC. Translation gives CASSQDYGTQYF.

This chain connects TRBV19 to TRBJ2-7, with a tentative D call TRBD1 (6 bases). Looked up from germline, CDR1 is LNHDA and CDR2 is SQIVND (reference sequence). V dropped 4 bases and J dropped 3 bases, with 16 bases sitting between them. The CDR3 length is 15 residues. The CDR3 is CASSNPGKQGYEQYF. CDR3 DNA: TGTGCCAGTAGTAACCCGGGAAAACAGGGCTACGAGCAGTACTTC.